The following is a TCR beta chain sequence with its context. The antigen is not known. These data originate in a study of T cell responses to AZD1222 COVID-19 vaccine. General study points: Females outnumbered males among donors, who were mostly white British; clonal diversity was possibly underestimated.

Profiling relied on immunoSEQ multiplex PCR, and the TCRdb table lists in-frame clones only, not all of them. This table holds around 110,000 clones, roughly 90% found once. Germline assignment: CDR1 LNHDA and CDR2 SQIVND (reference sequence). There are 16 residues in the CDR3. Between the trimmed V and J ends, which lost 1 base and 5 bases, there was a span of 17 bases. The sequencing used peripheral blood, collected on day 0 of AZD1222 vaccination. This clonotype was sampled from an adult in good health. The chain recombines TRBV19 with TRBJ2-5; TRBD2 might be the D (7 bases). In DNA form, the CDR3 reads TGTGCCAGTAGTATAGGTCGGGGGGCGATCAGGGAGACCCAGTACTTC. Translation: CASSIGRGAIRETQYF.